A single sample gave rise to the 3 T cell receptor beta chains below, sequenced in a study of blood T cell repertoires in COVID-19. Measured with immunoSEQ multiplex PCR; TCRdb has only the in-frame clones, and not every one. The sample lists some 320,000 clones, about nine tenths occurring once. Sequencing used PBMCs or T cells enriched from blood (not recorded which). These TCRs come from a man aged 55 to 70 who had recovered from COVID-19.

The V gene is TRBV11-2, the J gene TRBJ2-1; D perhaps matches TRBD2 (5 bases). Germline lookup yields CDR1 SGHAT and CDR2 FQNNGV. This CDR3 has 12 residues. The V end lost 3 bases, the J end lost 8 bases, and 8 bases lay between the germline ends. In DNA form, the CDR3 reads TGTGCCAGCAGCTTCGCGAGGGATGAGCAGTTCTTC. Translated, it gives CASSFARDEQFF.

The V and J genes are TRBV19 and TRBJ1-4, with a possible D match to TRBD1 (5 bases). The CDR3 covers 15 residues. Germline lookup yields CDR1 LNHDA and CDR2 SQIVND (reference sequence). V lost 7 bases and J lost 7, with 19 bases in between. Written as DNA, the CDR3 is TGTGCCAGTACCGCTGATAGGGGATCCAGTGAAAAACTGTTTTTT. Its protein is CASTADRGSSEKLFF.

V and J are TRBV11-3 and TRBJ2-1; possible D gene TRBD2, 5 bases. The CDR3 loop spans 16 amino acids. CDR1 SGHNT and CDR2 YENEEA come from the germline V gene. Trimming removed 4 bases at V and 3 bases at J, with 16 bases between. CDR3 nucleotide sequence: TGTGCCAGCAGCTCCCGAAGCGGCAGAGGCTACAATGAGCAGTTCTTC. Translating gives CASSSRSGRGYNEQFF.